This T cell receptor (beta chain) was found in a study of PD-1 blockade in classical Hodgkin lymphoma. The patients all showed relapse after autologous stem cell transplantation, while their brentuximab vedotin exposure varied. Negative magnetic selection isolated CD4+ T cells from thawed PBMCs. Germline V gene data show CDR1 as KGHSH and CDR2 as LQKENI. Trimming stripped 3 bases from V and 6 bases from J, with 9 bases between. The CDR3 is 14 residues long. Data came from immunoSEQ multiplex PCR; TCRdb stores just in-frame clones and leaves some out. The sample records over 25,000 clones, over 65% being singletons.

The chain combines TRBV18 with TRBJ1-6, with D perhaps TRBD1 (6 bases). Material: CD4+ T cells from blood, obtained at baseline. The TCR sequence derives from a human donor with classical Hodgkin lymphoma. CDR3 nucleotides: TGTGCCAGCTCACCGACAGGTGGTAATTCACCCCTCCACTTT. Residues: CASSPTGGNSPLHF.